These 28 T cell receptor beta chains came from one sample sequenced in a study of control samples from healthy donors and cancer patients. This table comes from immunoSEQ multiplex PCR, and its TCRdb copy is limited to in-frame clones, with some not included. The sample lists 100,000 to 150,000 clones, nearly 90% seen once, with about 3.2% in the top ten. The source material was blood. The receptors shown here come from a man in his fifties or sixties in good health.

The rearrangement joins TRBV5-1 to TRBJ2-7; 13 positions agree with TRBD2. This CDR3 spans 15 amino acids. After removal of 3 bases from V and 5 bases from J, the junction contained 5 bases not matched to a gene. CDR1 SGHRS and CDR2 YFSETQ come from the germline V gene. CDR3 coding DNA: TGCGCCAGCAGCTATGGGACTAGCGGGGCGGACGAGCAGTACTTC. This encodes CASSYGTSGADEQYF.

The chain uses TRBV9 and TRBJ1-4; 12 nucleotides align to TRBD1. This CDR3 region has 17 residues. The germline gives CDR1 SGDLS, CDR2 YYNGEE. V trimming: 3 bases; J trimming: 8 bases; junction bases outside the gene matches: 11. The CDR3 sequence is CASSAGTGGSQWEKLFF. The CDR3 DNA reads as TGTGCCAGCAGCGCCGGGACAGGGGGCTCCCAGTGGGAAAAACTGTTTTTT. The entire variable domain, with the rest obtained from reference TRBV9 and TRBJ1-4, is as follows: DSGVTQTPKHLITATGQRVTLRCSPRSGDLSVYWYQQSLDQGLQFLIQYYNGEERAKGNILERFSAQQFPDLHSELNLSSLELGDSALYFCASSAGTGGSQWEKLFFGSGTQLSVL.

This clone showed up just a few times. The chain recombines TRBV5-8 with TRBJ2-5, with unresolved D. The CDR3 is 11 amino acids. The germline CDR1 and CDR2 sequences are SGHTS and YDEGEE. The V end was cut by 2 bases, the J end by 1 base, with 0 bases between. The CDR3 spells CASSFQETQYF. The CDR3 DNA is TGTGCCAGCAGCTTCCAAGAGACCCAGTACTTC.

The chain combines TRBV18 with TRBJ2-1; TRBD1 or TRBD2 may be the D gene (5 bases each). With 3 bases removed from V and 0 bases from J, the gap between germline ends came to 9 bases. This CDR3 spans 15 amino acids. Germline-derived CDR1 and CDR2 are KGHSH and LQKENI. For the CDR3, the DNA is TGTGCCAGCTCACCTTCGGGGCCCTCCTACAATGAGCAGTTCTTC. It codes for CASSPSGPSYNEQFF. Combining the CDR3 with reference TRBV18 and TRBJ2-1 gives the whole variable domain NAGVMQNPRHLVRRRGQEARLRCSPMKGHSHVYWYRQLPEEGLKFMVYLQKENIIDESGMPKERFSAEFPKEGPSILRIQQVVRGDSAAYFCASSPSGPSYNEQFFGPGTRLTVL.

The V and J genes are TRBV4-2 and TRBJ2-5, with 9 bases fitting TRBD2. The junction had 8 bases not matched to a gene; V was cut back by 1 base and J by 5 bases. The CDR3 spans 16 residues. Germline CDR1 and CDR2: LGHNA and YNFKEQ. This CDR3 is CASSQAAGGTHETQYF. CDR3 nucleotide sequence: TGTGCCAGCAGCCAAGCGGCGGGGGGGACCCACGAGACCCAGTACTTC.

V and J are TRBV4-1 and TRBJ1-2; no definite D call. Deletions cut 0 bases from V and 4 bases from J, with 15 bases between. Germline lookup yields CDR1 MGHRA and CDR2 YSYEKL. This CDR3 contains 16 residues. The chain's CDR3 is CASSQDGSGTLYGYTF. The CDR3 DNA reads TGCGCCAGCAGCCAAGACGGATCCGGAACCCTCTATGGCTACACCTTC.

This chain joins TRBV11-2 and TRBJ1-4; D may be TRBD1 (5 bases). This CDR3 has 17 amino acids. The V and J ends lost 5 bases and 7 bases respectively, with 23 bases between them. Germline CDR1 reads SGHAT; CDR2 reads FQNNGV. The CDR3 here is CASSPGTNPSGVEKLFF. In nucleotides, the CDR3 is TGTGCCAGCAGCCCGGGGACCAACCCCTCCGGGGTTGAAAAACTGTTTTTT.

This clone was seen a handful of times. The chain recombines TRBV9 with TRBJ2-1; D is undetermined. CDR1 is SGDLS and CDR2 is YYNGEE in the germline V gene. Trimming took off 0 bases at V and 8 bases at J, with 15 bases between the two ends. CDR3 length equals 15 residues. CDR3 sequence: CASSVGGSPSDEQFF. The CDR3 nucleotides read TGTGCCAGCAGCGTAGGTGGTAGCCCCTCCGATGAGCAGTTCTTC.

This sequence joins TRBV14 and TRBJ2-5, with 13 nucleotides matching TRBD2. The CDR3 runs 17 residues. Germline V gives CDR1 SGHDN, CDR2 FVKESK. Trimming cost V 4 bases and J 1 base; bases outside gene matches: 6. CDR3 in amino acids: CASSPRLAGGFQETQYF. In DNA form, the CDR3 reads TGTGCCAGCAGCCCCCGACTAGCGGGGGGCTTCCAAGAGACCCAGTACTTC.

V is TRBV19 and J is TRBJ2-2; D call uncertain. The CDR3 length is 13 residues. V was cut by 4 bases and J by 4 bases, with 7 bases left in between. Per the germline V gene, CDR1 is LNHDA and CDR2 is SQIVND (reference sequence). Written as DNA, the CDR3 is TGTGCCAGTAGTACACAGCGCACCGGGGAGCTGTTTTTT. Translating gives CASSTQRTGELFF.

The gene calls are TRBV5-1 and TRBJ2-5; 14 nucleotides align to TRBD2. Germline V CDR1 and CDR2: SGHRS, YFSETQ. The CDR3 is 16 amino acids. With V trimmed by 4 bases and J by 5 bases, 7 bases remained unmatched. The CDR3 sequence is CASSLGLAGAAETQYF. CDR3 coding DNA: TGCGCCAGCAGCCTGGGACTAGCGGGGGCTGCGGAGACCCAGTACTTC.

CDR3 in DNA: TGTGCCAGCAGCTCACATCAGGGCACTAATGAAAAACTGTTTTTT. The encoded protein is CASSSHQGTNEKLFF. V gene TRBV6-5 combines with J gene TRBJ1-4, with D possibly TRBD1 on 5 matching bases. Germline V lookup: CDR1 MNHEY, CDR2 SVGAGI. Trimming shortened V by 6 bases and J by 2 bases, and 13 bases separated the two germline ends. CDR3 length: 15 residues.

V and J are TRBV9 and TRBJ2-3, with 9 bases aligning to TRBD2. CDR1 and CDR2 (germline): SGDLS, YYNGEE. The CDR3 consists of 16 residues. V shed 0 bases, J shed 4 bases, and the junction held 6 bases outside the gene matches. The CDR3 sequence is CASSVEGRGGPDTQYF. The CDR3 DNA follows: TGTGCCAGCAGCGTAGAGGGGCGGGGGGGGCCAGATACGCAGTATTTT.

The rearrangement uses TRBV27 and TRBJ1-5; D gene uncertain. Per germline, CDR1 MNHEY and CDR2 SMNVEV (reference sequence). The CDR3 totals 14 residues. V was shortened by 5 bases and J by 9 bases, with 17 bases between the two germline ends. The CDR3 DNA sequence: TGTGCCAGCAGTATCGGACCCGAATTGGGGCCCCAGCATTTT. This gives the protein CASSIGPELGPQHF.

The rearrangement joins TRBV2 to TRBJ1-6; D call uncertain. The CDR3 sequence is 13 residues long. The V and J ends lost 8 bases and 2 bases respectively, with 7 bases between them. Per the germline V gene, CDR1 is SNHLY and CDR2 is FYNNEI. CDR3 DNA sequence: TGTGCCAGCGCCGAGACCTATAATTCACCCCTCCACTTT. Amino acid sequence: CASAETYNSPLHF. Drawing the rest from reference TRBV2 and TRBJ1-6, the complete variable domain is EPEVTQTPSHQVTQMGQEVILRCVPISNHLYFYWYRQILGQKVEFLVSFYNNEISEKSEIFDDQFSVERPDGSNFTLKIRSTKLEDSAMYFCASAETYNSPLHFGNGTRLTVT.

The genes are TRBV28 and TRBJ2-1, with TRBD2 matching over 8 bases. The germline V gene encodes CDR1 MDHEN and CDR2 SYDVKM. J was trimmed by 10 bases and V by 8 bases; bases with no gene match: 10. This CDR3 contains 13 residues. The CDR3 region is CASFSGVVKEQFF. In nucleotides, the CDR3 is TGTGCCAGCTTTAGCGGGGTCGTAAAGGAGCAGTTCTTC.

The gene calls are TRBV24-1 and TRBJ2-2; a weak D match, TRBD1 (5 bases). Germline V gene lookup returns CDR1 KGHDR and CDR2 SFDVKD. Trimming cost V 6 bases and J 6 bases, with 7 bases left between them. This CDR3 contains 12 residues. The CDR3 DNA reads TGTGCCACCAGTTGGGGCGCCGGGGAGCTGTTTTTT. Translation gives CATSWGAGELFF.

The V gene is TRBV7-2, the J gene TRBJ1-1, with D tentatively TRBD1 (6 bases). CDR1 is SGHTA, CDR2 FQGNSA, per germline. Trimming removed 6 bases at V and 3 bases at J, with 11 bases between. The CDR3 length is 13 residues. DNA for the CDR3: TGTGCCAGCAGGCAGGGGCAGGACACTGAAGCTTTCTTT. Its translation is CASRQGQDTEAFF.

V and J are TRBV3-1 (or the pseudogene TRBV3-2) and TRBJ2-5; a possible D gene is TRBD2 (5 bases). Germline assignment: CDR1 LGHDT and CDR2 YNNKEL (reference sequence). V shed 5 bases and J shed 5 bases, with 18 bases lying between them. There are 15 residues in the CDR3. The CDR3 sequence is CASSGGPSSLETQYF. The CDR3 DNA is TGTGCCAGCAGCGGAGGCCCCTCCTCGTTGGAGACCCAGTACTTC.

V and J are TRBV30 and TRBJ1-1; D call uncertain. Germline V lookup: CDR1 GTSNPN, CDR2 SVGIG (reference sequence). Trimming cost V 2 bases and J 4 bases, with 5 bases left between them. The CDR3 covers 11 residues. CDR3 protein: CAWSPITEAFF. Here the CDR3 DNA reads TGTGCCTGGAGTCCCATCACTGAAGCTTTCTTT. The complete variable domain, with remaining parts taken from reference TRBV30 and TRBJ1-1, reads SQTIHQWPATLVQPVGSPLSLECTVEGTSNPNLYWYRQAAGRGLQLLFYSVGIGQISSEVPQNLSASRPQDRQFILSSKKLLLSDSGFYLCAWSPITEAFFGQGTRLTVV.

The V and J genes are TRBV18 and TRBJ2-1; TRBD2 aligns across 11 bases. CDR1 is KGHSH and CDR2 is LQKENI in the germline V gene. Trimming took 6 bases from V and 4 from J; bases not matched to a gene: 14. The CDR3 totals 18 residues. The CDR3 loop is CASSSAPLAGGIYNEQFF. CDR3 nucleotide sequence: TGTGCCAGCTCCTCGGCTCCCCTAGCGGGGGGAATATACAATGAGCAGTTCTTC.

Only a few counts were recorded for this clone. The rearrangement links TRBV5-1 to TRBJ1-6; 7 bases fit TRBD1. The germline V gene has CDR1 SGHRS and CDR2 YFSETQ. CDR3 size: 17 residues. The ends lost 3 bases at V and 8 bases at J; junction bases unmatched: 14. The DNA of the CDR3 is TGCGCCAGCAGCTGGAGGCCGAGGGGGCCGGTGGATTCACCCCTCCACTTT. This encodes CASSWRPRGPVDSPLHF.

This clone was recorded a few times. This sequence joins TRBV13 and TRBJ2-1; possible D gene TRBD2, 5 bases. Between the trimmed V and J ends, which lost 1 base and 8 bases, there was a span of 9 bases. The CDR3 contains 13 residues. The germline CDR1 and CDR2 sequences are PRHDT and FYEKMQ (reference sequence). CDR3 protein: CASSLVARDEQFF. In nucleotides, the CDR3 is TGTGCCAGCAGCTTAGTCGCGAGGGATGAGCAGTTCTTC.

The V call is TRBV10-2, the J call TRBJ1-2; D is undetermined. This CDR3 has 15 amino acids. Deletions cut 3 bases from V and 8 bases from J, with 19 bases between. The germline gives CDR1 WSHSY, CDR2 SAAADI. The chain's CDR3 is CASSDGSAPGAGYTF. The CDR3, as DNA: TGCGCCAGCAGTGACGGCAGCGCGCCGGGAGCGGGCTACACCTTC.

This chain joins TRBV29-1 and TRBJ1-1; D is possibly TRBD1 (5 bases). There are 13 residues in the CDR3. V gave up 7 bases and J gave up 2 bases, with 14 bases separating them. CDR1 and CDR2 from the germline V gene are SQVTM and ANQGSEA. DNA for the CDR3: TGCAGCGAGATACAGGACCCCAACACTGAAGCTTTCTTT. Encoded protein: CSEIQDPNTEAFF.

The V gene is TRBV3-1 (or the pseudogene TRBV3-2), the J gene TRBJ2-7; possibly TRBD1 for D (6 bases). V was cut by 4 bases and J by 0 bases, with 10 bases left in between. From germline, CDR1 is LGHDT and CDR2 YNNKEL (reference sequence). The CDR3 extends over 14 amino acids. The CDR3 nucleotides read TGTGCCAGCAGCCTTGGACAGAGCTCCTACGAGCAGTACTTC. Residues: CASSLGQSSYEQYF.

The CDR3 DNA follows: TGTGCTAGTGGCAGGACTAGCCACATCGGGGAGCTGTTTTTT. The encoded protein is CASGRTSHIGELFF. V and J are TRBV12-5 and TRBJ2-2, with TRBD2 matching over 8 bases. V shed 6 bases, J shed 7 bases, and the junction held 7 bases outside the gene matches. CDR1 and CDR2 from the germline V gene are LGHNT and FRNRAP. The CDR3 runs to 14 residues. The variable domain in full, completed from reference TRBV12-5 and TRBJ2-2, reads DARVTQTPRHKVTEMGQEVTMRCQPILGHNTVFWYRQTMMQGLELLAYFRNRAPLDDSGMPKDRFSAEMPDATLATLKIQPSEPRDSAVYFCASGRTSHIGELFFGEGSRLTVL.

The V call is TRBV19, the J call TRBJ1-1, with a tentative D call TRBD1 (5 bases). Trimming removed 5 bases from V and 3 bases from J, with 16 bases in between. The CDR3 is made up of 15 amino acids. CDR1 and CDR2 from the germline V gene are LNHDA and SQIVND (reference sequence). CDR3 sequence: CASSAYGTLDTEAFF. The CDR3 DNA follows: TGTGCCAGTAGTGCATACGGGACCTTGGACACTGAAGCTTTCTTT.